These 30 T cell receptor beta chains originate from one sample sequenced in a study of T-cell memory formation after mild COVID-19. From the 5' RACE reads, TCRdb called clonotypes with MiXCR, one entry per CDR3 protein. The repertoire holds around 190,000 distinct CDR3 sequences, about 18% seen once, with around 3.9% in the top ten. The sample taken for sequencing was PBMCs or a T cell subset sorted from them (not recorded which). Receptors originate from a man younger than 35 who had mild COVID-19 (a few samples of this study predate the infection). Cell type and time point are not known.

In its sample, this clonotype was seen a few times. This sequence joins TRBV7-2 and TRBJ2-7, with TRBD1 matching 9 bases. The CDR3 loop spans 15 amino acids. CDR1 and CDR2 (germline): SGHTA, FQGNSA. J was trimmed by 0 bases and V by 4 bases; bases with no gene match: 4. This CDR3 reads CASSSRTGASYEQYF. In DNA form, the CDR3 reads TGTGCCAGCAGCTCGAGGACAGGGGCCTCCTACGAGCAGTACTTC.

The chain is built from TRBV29-1 and TRBJ2-1; D call uncertain. CDR3 length equals 13 residues. V was pared by 0 bases and J by 6 bases, with 9 bases between. In germline, CDR1 is SQVTM, CDR2 ANQGSEA. CDR3 coding DNA: TGCAGCGTTGAAGAAAGCCCAGGCAATGAGCAGTTCTTC. The encoded protein is CSVEESPGNEQFF.

This clonotype has only a few counts. V usage is TRBV12-3 or TRBV12-4 and J usage is TRBJ2-7, with a possible D match to TRBD1 (6 bases). The CDR3 has 11 residues. Trimming removed 6 bases at V and 5 bases at J, with 8 bases between. CDR3 loop: CASRYRDEQYF. CDR3 nucleotide sequence: TGTGCCAGCAGATACAGGGACGAGCAGTACTTC.

This clonotype was detected only a few times. The rearrangement uses TRBV5-1 and TRBJ1-1, with a weak D call TRBD1 (5 bases). In germline, CDR1 is SGHRS, CDR2 YFSETQ. The V gene lost 5 bases and the J gene lost 2 bases, with 10 bases spanning the gap. This CDR3 is built from 13 residues. The CDR3 coding sequence is TGCGCCAGCAGAGGGGATTATAACACTGAAGCTTTCTTT. As protein: CASRGDYNTEAFF.

This clonotype was seen ten or more times. This sequence joins TRBV5-1 and TRBJ2-3, with D tentatively TRBD2 (5 bases). Trimming took 1 base from V and 3 from J, leaving 15 bases between them. The CDR3 has 16 amino acids. CDR1 and CDR2 from the germline V gene are SGHRS and YFSETQ. The CDR3 coding sequence is TGCGCCAGCAGCTTGCCGACTATCTCGCTTACAGATACGCAGTATTTT. Amino acids: CASSLPTISLTDTQYF.

This clonotype was counted a few times. The rearrangement joins TRBV5-1 to TRBJ1-2, with a tentative D call TRBD1 (5 bases). V lost 4 bases, J lost 4 bases, and 14 bases lay in between. This CDR3 is 14 amino acids long. CDR1 is SGHRS, CDR2 YFSETQ, per germline. CDR3 in amino acids: CASSEQDPLYGYTF. The CDR3 nucleotides are TGCGCCAGCAGCGAACAGGACCCTCTCTATGGCTACACCTTC.

In this sample, this clonotype turned up a few times. V is TRBV27 and J is TRBJ1-3; 10 bases line up with TRBD1. From germline, CDR1 is MNHEY and CDR2 SMNVEV (reference sequence). The CDR3 runs to 15 residues. With V trimmed by 5 bases and J by 4 bases, 5 bases remained unmatched. The CDR3 DNA follows: TGTGCCAGCAGTCGGGACAGGGGAGAAGGAAACACCATATATTTT. Residues: CASSRDRGEGNTIYF.

This clonotype has a count of ten or more. The chain is built from TRBV12-3 or TRBV12-4 and TRBJ1-5; no reliable D call. V lost 2 bases and J 5 bases, leaving 4 bases between the germline ends. This CDR3 is built from 12 residues. The CDR3 reads CASSLRDQPQHF. CDR3 sequence (DNA): TGTGCCAGCAGTTTAAGGGATCAGCCCCAGCATTTT.

This clonotype was recorded a few times. The J gene is TRBJ2-2, the V gene TRBV7-9; D unclear. Trimming pared 5 bases from V and 8 bases from J, leaving 9 bases between. This CDR3 spans 12 amino acids. From germline, CDR1 is SEHNR and CDR2 FQNEAQ (reference sequence). The CDR3 DNA reads TGTGCCAGCAGCCCCCAAGCGGGGGAGCTGTTTTTT. Protein sequence: CASSPQAGELFF.

This clonotype has just a few counts. V usage is TRBV20-1 and J usage is TRBJ1-1; TRBD1 aligns across 7 bases. The CDR3 is 15 residues long. Germline V CDR1 and CDR2: DFQATT, SNEGSKA (reference sequence). V was pared by 3 bases and J by 6 bases, with 13 bases of the junction left unmatched. CDR3 DNA sequence: TGCAGTGCTAGGCTATCGACAGGGTTTGGGTCTGAAGCTTTCTTT. Translated: CSARLSTGFGSEAFF.

This chain connects TRBV5-1 to TRBJ2-5; TRBD1 aligns across 7 bases. Per the germline V gene, CDR1 is SGHRS and CDR2 is YFSETQ. There are 13 residues in the CDR3. V was clipped by 6 bases and J by 5 bases; unmatched bases: 7. CDR3 DNA: TGCGCCAGCACGACAGGGTTAATCGAGACCCAGTACTTC. Translated: CASTTGLIETQYF.

The V and J genes are TRBV27 and TRBJ1-1, with TRBD1 identical over 10 bases. The junction had 4 bases not matched to a gene; V was cut back by 5 bases and J by 4 bases. Per the germline V gene, CDR1 is MNHEY and CDR2 is SMNVEV (reference sequence). This CDR3 spans 14 amino acids. CDR3 protein: CASSHDRGPTEAFF. The CDR3 DNA reads as TGTGCCAGCAGTCATGACAGGGGGCCCACTGAAGCTTTCTTT.

This clonotype came up a few times. V gene TRBV5-1 combines with J gene TRBJ1-1; TRBD1 might be the D (6 bases). V lost 3 bases and J lost 5, with 14 bases in between. Germline V lookup: CDR1 SGHRS, CDR2 YFSETQ. The CDR3 covers 14 residues. CDR3 DNA sequence: TGCGCCAGCAGCTCGCTTCAAAGGGGGACTGAAGCTTTCTTT. Translated, it gives CASSSLQRGTEAFF.

This clonotype turned up a few times. The V gene is TRBV5-1, the J gene TRBJ2-7, with D maybe TRBD1 (5 bases). The CDR3 length is 14 residues. In germline, CDR1 is SGHRS, CDR2 YFSETQ. V lost 0 bases to trimming and J lost 6 bases, with 13 bases between them. The CDR3 sequence is CASSLDGPRGEQYF. Written as DNA, the CDR3 is TGCGCCAGCAGCTTGGACGGGCCTAGGGGCGAGCAGTACTTC.

This clonotype was observed a few times. This CDR3 is CASSLDGSSGNTIYF. CDR3 nucleotide sequence: TGTGCCAGCAGCTTGGACGGCAGCTCTGGAAACACCATATATTTT. The V call is TRBV7-2, the J call TRBJ1-3; D uncertain. V was cut by 3 bases and J by 0 bases, with 9 bases left in between. CDR1 and CDR2 from the germline V gene are SGHTA and FQGNSA. The CDR3 has 15 residues.

The gene calls are TRBV12-3 or TRBV12-4 and TRBJ2-1; weak D call: TRBD1 (5 bases). The CDR3 is 15 residues long. V shed 6 bases and J shed 4 bases, with 16 bases lying between them. CDR3 sequence: CASSPQDTRYNEQFF. CDR3 nucleotide sequence: TGTGCCAGCAGCCCCCAGGACACGCGATACAATGAGCAGTTCTTC.

This clonotype has more than one count but fewer than ten. V and J are TRBV6-1 and TRBJ1-4; D not certain. Germline V gene lookup returns CDR1 MNHNS and CDR2 SASEGT. V dropped 5 bases and J dropped 6 bases, with 13 bases sitting between them. The CDR3 runs to 14 residues. The chain's CDR3 is CASSRSNRDEKLFF. For the CDR3, the DNA is TGTGCCAGCAGTCGGAGTAATCGGGATGAAAAACTGTTTTTT.

This clonotype was detected many times. The chain links TRBV7-3 to TRBJ1-1; D is ambiguous. Germline CDR1 and CDR2: SGHTA and FQGTGA. The CDR3 contains 15 residues. The germline V and J ends were trimmed by 2 bases and 0 bases, with 10 bases remaining between them. CDR3 sequence (DNA): TGTGCCAGCAGCTTAGGTCCGGTTATGAACACTGAAGCTTTCTTT. Protein sequence: CASSLGPVMNTEAFF.

Turning to this clonotype: It may be a read error: a sequence one base away is much more abundant. V is TRBV9 and J is TRBJ2-5; no definite D call. This CDR3 has 12 residues. CDR1 and CDR2 (germline): SGDLS, YYNGEE. The CDR3 nucleotides are TGTTCCAGCAGCGTAGCTGACGAGACCCAGTACTTC. Its protein is CSSSVADETQYF.

The CDR3 DNA follows: TGTGCCAGCCGGGAACGGGGGGCAGACATACACTCCTACGAGCAGTACTTC. Translating gives CASRERGADIHSYEQYF. The chain combines TRBV12-3 or TRBV12-4 with TRBJ2-7; tentative D call: TRBD2 (7 bases). This CDR3 is built from 17 residues. V lost 8 bases and J 0 bases, leaving 23 bases between the germline ends.

This clonotype was found a few times. The chain links TRBV4-3 to TRBJ2-2; D not resolved. The CDR3 loop spans 16 amino acids. Germline CDR1 and CDR2: LGHNA and YSLEER. The V end lost 4 bases, the J end lost 1 base, and 13 bases lay between the germline ends. The CDR3 spells CASSRDEAGNTGELFF. The CDR3 DNA reads TGCGCCAGCAGCCGAGACGAGGCAGGGAACACCGGGGAGCTGTTTTTT.

A few counts support this clonotype. The chain carries TRBV30 and TRBJ1-2; 8 bases are shared with TRBD1. Germline CDR1 is GTSNPN and CDR2 is SVGIG (reference sequence). The V gene end was trimmed by 0 bases and the J gene end by 4 bases; junction bases not matched to a gene: 10. The CDR3 is 16 amino acids. CDR3 nucleotide sequence: TGTGCCTGGAGTGTGCCAGGGGGCGCCGTCACCTATGGCTACACCTTC. It is translated as CAWSVPGGAVTYGYTF. Full variable domain (rest looked up from reference TRBV30 and TRBJ1-2): SQTIHQWPATLVQPVGSPLSLECTVEGTSNPNLYWYRQAAGRGLQLLFYSVGIGQISSEVPQNLSASRPQDRQFILSSKKLLLSDSGFYLCAWSVPGGAVTYGYTFGSGTRLTVV.

Details on this clonotype: This may arise from a read error, as a much more abundant clone is one base away. The V call is TRBV7-2, the J call TRBJ1-5; 7 bases are a match to TRBD1. This CDR3 contains 15 residues. Unmatched junction bases numbered 4, after V lost 5 bases and J lost 0 bases. Germline CDR1 and CDR2: SGHTA and FQGNSA. The CDR3 loop is CASSAQGNSNQPQHF. DNA of the CDR3: TGTGCCAGCAGCGCACAGGGGAATAGCAATCAGCCCCAGCATTTT.

There are many counts of this clonotype. The J gene is TRBJ2-4, the V gene TRBV5-1; 8 nucleotides line up with TRBD2. Per the germline V gene, CDR1 is SGHRS and CDR2 is YFSETQ. The CDR3 totals 14 residues. With V trimmed by 4 bases and J by 8 bases, 8 bases remained unmatched. The CDR3 bases are TGCGCCAGCAGCGGAAGTAGCGGGGAAGACATTCAGTACTTC. Its translation is CASSGSSGEDIQYF.

This clonotype showed up just a few times. This chain links TRBV9 with TRBJ1-5, with a tentative D call TRBD1 (6 bases). CDR3 length equals 15 residues. Trimming left V 2 bases short and J 3 bases short, with 12 bases between. Germline CDR1 SGDLS, CDR2 YYNGEE. CDR3 loop: CASSVRGQINQPQHF. The DNA of the CDR3 is TGTGCCAGCAGCGTCCGTGGACAGATCAATCAGCCCCAGCATTTT.

The table lists this clonotype with a few counts. This chain connects TRBV20-1 to TRBJ1-1, with 8 bases aligning to TRBD1. CDR1 is DFQATT, CDR2 SNEGSKA, per germline (reference sequence). CDR3 length: 14 amino acids. V lost 2 bases to trimming and J lost 5 bases; unmatched junction nucleotides: 7. The CDR3 bases are TGCAGTGCTAGATCTTGGACAGGGCTGACTGAAGCTTTCTTT. Protein sequence: CSARSWTGLTEAFF.

V gene TRBV19 combines with J gene TRBJ2-1; 8 bases are shared with TRBD2. The CDR3 extends over 15 amino acids. Germline CDR1 and CDR2: LNHDA and SQIVND (reference sequence). V lost 6 bases and J lost 8; bases outside the gene matches: 12. For the CDR3, the DNA is TGTGCCAGTAGCCCCGGGACTAGGGGGGTCGATGAGCAGTTCTTC. Protein sequence: CASSPGTRGVDEQFF.

This clonotype was observed a handful of times. The rearrangement joins TRBV28 to TRBJ2-7, with a possible D match to TRBD2 (7 bases). The CDR3 has 15 residues. Deletions cut 6 bases from V and 2 bases from J, with 17 bases between. CDR1 MDHEN and CDR2 SYDVKM come from the germline V gene. CDR3 amino acids: CASSIGGGSAYEQYV. The CDR3 nucleotides read TGTGCCAGCAGCATAGGGGGGGGGTCCGCCTACGAGCAGTACGTC.

This clonotype has just a few counts. The chain links TRBV24-1 to TRBJ2-5, with 8 bases fitting TRBD2. The length of the CDR3 is 16 residues. The J segment lost 4 bases and the V segment lost 4 bases, leaving 10 bases of the junction unmatched. Looked up from germline, CDR1 is KGHDR and CDR2 is SFDVKD. CDR3 sequence (DNA): TGTGCCACCAGTGAACCCTCCCCCGGGAGGGGAGAGACCCAGTACTTC. It is translated as CATSEPSPGRGETQYF.

There are a few counts of this clonotype. The rearrangement joins TRBV20-1 to TRBJ2-1; 11 bases are a match to TRBD2. V lost 0 bases, J lost 1 base, and 2 bases stayed unmatched. CDR3 length: 16 amino acids. Germline values: CDR1 DFQATT, CDR2 SNEGSKA (reference sequence). The chain's CDR3 is CSAREGTSGSYNEQFF. In DNA, the CDR3 is TGCAGTGCTAGAGAAGGGACTAGCGGTTCCTACAATGAGCAGTTCTTC.